Listed below are T cell receptor beta chains from one sample, sequenced in a study of OX40 agonist ivuxolimab in advanced cancers. Method: immunoSEQ multiplex PCR; TCRdb's copy keeps in-frame clones and lacks some. Found here are some 120,000 clones, approximately 90% of them singletons; the top ten hold under 0.85%. The source material was CD4+ or CD8+ T cells sorted from blood, sampled in a trial of the OX40 agonist ivuxolimab. Receptors originate from an adult with an advanced solid tumor such as melanoma, head and neck, liver or kidney cancer. Both conserved end residues are part of each CDR3. D genes are given only for firm matches. Size is omitted from some rows. Given values are once, few, many or a class for expanded clones.

abundance: -; j_gene: TRBJ2-5; v_gene: TRBV4-3; d_gene: -; CDR3aa: CASSPARGPDYAETQYF; CDR3nt: TGCGCCAGCAGCCCTGCGAGGGGACCGGATTATGCGGAGACCCAGTACTTC
abundance: -; j_gene: TRBJ2-2; v_gene: TRBV19; d_gene: TRBD2; CDR3aa: CASSIPGLAGDSGELFF; CDR3nt: TGTGCCAGTAGTATTCCGGGACTAGCGGGAGACTCCGGGGAGCTGTTTTTT
abundance: -; j_gene: TRBJ1-5; v_gene: TRBV6-1; d_gene: -; CDR3aa: CASSERWEGTVNQPQHF; CDR3nt: TGTGCCAGCAGTGAAAGATGGGAGGGTACGGTCAATCAGCCCCAGCATTTT
abundance: once; j_gene: TRBJ2-3; v_gene: TRBV19; d_gene: -; CDR3aa: CASSGVAGLGADTQYF; CDR3nt: TGTGCCAGTAGTGGGGTGGCGGGGCTGGGGGCAGATACGCAGTATTTT
abundance: -; j_gene: TRBJ1-3; v_gene: TRBV5-6; d_gene: -; CDR3aa: CASSPRVYSGNTIYF; CDR3nt: TGTGCCAGCAGCCCGAGGGTATACTCTGGAAACACCATATATTTT
abundance: -; j_gene: TRBJ2-3; v_gene: TRBV7-6; d_gene: TRBD2; CDR3aa: CASSPNLGLAGGPPDTQYF; CDR3nt: TGTGCCAGCAGCCCAAACCTTGGACTAGCGGGAGGGCCCCCAGATACGCAGTATTTT
abundance: -; j_gene: TRBJ1-1; v_gene: TRBV7-9; d_gene: TRBD1; CDR3aa: CASVVLQGARTEAFF; CDR3nt: TGTGCCAGTGTTGTGTTACAGGGGGCCAGGACTGAAGCTTTCTTT
abundance: -; j_gene: TRBJ1-5; v_gene: TRBV28; d_gene: TRBD1; CDR3aa: CASSSPDRGNQPQHF; CDR3nt: TGTGCCAGCAGTTCCCCGGACAGGGGAAATCAGCCCCAGCATTTT
abundance: -; j_gene: TRBJ2-7; v_gene: TRBV9; d_gene: -; CDR3aa: CASSVAPTGYEQYF; CDR3nt: TGTGCCAGCAGCGTTGCCCCTACCGGCTACGAGCAGTACTTC
abundance: -; j_gene: TRBJ1-5; v_gene: TRBV28; d_gene: TRBD1; CDR3aa: CASTRDRPFQHF; CDR3nt: TGTGCCAGCACAAGGGACAGACCTTTTCAGCATTTT
abundance: -; j_gene: TRBJ2-7; v_gene: TRBV19; d_gene: -; CDR3aa: CASSIGGTIYEQYF; CDR3nt: TGTGCCAGTAGTATAGGCGGGACGATCTACGAGCAGTACTTC
abundance: -; j_gene: TRBJ1-4; v_gene: TRBV5-5; d_gene: TRBD1; CDR3aa: CASSPTGGLDEKLFF; CDR3nt: TGTGCCAGCAGCCCGACAGGGGGCCTTGATGAAAAACTGTTTTTT
abundance: -; j_gene: TRBJ2-3; v_gene: TRBV6-1; d_gene: -; CDR3aa: CASSETGRADTQYF; CDR3nt: TGTGCCAGCAGTGAGACAGGGAGGGCAGATACGCAGTATTTT
abundance: -; j_gene: TRBJ2-1; v_gene: TRBV6-5; d_gene: -; CDR3aa: CASRPSGENEQFF; CDR3nt: TGTGCCAGCAGACCTTCAGGGGAGAATGAGCAGTTCTTC
abundance: -; j_gene: TRBJ2-3; v_gene: TRBV4-1; d_gene: TRBD2; CDR3aa: CASSQEKSLVAGESTDTQYF; CDR3nt: TGCGCCAGCAGCCAAGAGAAAAGTTTGGTAGCGGGAGAGAGCACAGATACGCAGTATTTT
abundance: -; j_gene: TRBJ1-5; v_gene: TRBV19; d_gene: TRBD1; CDR3aa: CASSSWRTGANQPQHF; CDR3nt: TGTGCCAGCTCTTCGTGGAGGACAGGGGCTAATCAGCCCCAGCATTTT
abundance: -; j_gene: TRBJ2-4; v_gene: TRBV11-2; d_gene: TRBD1; CDR3aa: CASSPGQKNIQYF; CDR3nt: TGTGCCAGCAGCCCGGGACAGAAAAACATTCAGTACTTC
abundance: -; j_gene: TRBJ2-1; v_gene: TRBV28; d_gene: -; CDR3aa: CASSPRGAGSNEQFF; CDR3nt: TGTGCCAGCAGCCCTCGGGGGGCGGGGAGTAATGAGCAGTTCTTC
abundance: -; j_gene: TRBJ2-3; v_gene: TRBV7-2; d_gene: -; CDR3aa: CASSLGASRSDTQYF; CDR3nt: TGTGCCAGCAGCTTAGGAGCCTCCCGATCAGATACGCAGTATTTT
abundance: -; j_gene: TRBJ2-7; v_gene: TRBV27; d_gene: TRBD2; CDR3aa: CASSSGLAHPYEQYF; CDR3nt: TGTGCCAGCAGTTCAGGACTAGCTCATCCCTACGAGCAGTACTTC